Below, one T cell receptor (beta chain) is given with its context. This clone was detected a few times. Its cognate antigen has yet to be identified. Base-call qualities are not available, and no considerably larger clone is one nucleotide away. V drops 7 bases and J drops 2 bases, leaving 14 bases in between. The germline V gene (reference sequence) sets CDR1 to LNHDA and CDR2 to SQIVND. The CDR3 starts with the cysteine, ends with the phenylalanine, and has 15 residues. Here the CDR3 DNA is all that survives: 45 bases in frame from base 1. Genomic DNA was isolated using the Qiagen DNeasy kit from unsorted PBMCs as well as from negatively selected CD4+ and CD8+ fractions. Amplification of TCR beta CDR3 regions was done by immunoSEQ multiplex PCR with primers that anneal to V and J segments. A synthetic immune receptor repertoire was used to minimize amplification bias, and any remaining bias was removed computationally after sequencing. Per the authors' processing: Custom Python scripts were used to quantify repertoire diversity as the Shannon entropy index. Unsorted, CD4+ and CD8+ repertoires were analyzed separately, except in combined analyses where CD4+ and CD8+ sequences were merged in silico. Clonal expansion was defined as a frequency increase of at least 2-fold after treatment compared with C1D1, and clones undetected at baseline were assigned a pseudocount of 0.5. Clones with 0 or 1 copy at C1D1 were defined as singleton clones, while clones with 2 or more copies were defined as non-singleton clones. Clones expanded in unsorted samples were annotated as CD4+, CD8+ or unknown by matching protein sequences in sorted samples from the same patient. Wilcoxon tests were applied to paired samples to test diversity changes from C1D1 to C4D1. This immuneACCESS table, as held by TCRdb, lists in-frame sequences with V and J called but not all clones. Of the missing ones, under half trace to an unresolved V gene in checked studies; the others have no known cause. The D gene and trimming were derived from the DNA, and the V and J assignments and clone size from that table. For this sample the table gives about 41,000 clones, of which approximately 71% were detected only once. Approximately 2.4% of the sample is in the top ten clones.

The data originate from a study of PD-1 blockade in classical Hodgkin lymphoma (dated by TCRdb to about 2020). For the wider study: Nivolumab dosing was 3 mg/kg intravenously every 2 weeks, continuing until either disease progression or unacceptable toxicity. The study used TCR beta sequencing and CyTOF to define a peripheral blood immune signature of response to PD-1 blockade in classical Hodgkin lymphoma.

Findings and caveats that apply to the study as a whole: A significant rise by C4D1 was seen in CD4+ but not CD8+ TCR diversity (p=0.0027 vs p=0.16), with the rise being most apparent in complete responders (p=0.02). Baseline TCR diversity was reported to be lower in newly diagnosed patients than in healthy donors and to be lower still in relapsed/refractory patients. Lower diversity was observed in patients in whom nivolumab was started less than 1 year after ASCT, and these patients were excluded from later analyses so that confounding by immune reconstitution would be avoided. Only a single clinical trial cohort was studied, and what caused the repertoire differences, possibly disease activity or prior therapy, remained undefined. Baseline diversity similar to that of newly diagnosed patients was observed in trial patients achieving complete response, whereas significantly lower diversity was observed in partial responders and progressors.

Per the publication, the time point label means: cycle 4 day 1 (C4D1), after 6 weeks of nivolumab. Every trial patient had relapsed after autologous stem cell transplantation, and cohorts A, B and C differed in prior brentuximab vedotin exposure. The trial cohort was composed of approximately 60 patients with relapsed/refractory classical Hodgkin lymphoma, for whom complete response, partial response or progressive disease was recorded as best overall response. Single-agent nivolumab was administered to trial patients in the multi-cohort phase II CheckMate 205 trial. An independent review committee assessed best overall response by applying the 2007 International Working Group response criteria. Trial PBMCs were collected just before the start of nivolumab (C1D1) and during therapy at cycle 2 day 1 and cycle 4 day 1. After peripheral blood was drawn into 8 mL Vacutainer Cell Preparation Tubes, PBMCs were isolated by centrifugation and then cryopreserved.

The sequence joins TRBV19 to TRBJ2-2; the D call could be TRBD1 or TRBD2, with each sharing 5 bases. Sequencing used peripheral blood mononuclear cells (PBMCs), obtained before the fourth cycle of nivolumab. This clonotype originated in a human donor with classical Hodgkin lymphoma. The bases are TGTGCCAGTACCCTCACTGGGGGAAACACCGGGGAGCTGTTTTTT. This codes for CASTLTGGNTGELFF.